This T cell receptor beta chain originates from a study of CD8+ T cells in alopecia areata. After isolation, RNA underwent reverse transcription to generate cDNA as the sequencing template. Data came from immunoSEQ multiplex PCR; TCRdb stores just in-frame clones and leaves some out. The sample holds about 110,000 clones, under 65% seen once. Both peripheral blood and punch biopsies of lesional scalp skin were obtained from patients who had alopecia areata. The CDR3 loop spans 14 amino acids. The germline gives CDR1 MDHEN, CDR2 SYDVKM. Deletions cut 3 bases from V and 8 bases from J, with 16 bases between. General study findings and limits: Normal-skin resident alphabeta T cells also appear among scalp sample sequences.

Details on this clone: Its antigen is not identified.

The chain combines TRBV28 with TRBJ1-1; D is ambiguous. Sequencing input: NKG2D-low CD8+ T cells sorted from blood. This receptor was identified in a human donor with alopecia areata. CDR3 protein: CASSFLTAPGEAFF. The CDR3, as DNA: TGTGCCAGCAGTTTTTTAACGGCCCCCGGAGAAGCTTTCTTT.